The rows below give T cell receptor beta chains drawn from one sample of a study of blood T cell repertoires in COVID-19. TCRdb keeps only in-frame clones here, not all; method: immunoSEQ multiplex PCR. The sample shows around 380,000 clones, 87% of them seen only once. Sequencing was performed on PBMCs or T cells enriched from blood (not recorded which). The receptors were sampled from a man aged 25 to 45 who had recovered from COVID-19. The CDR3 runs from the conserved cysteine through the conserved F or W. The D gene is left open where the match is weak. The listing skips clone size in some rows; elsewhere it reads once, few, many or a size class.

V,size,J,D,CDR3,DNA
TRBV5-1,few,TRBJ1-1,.,CASSTSLENTEAFF,TGCGCCAGCAGTACTTCTCTTGAGAACACTGAAGCTTTCTTT
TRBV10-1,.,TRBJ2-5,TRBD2,CATGASGTSGETQYF,TGCGCCACAGGGGCTAGCGGGACGAGTGGAGAGACCCAGTACTTC
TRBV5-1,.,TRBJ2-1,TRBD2,CASSSNVRGGNNEQFF,TGCGCCAGCAGCTCCAACGTGCGGGGGGGAAACAATGAGCAGTTCTTC
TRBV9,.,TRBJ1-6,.,CASRPEGEYNSPLHF,TGTGCCAGCAGACCCGAGGGGGAGTATAATTCACCCCTCCACTTT
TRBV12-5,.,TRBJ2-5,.,CASGLSEETQYF,TGTGCTAGTGGTTTGAGCGAGGAGACCCAGTACTTC
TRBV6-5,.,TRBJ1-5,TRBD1,CASSPQGDQPQHF,TGTGCCAGCAGTCCACAGGGGGATCAGCCCCAGCATTTT
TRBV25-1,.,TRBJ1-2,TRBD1,CASSEYSGTGGYGYTF,TGTGCCAGCAGTGAATACTCCGGGACAGGGGGATATGGCTACACCTTC
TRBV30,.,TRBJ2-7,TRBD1,CAWRRTGVSSYEQYF,TGTGCCTGGAGGCGAACAGGGGTGAGCTCCTACGAGCAGTACTTC
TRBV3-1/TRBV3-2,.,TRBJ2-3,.,CASSPHPSGGPMGGTQYF,TGTGCCAGCAGCCCCCACCCGAGCGGCGGTCCCATGGGGGGTACGCAGTATTTT
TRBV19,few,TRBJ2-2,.,CASSRGAELFF,TGTGCCAGTAGTCGAGGTGCGGAGCTGTTTTTT
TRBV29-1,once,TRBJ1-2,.,CSVAGSDGYTF,TGCAGCGTTGCAGGGTCGGATGGCTACACCTTC
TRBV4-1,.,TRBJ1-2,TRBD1,CASSPGTGHNYGYTF,TGCGCCAGCAGCCCTGGGACAGGGCATAACTATGGCTACACCTTC
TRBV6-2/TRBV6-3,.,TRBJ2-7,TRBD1,CASSYSGQSTYEQYF,TGTGCCAGCAGTTACTCGGGACAGAGTACCTACGAGCAGTACTTC
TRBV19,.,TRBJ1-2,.,CASSIDGGYGYTF,TGTGCCAGTAGTATAGACGGGGGTTATGGCTACACCTTC
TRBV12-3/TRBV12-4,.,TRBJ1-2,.,CASRGTTLHGYTF,TGTGCCAGCAGGGGGACAACATTGCATGGCTACACCTTC
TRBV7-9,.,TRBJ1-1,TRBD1,CASSEPTGGGLVNTEAFF,TGTGCCAGCAGCGAGCCCACAGGGGGCGGGCTAGTGAACACTGAAGCTTTCTTT
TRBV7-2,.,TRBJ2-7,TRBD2,CASSLSASGDNEQYF,TGTGCCAGCAGCTTATCGGCTAGCGGGGATAACGAGCAGTACTTC
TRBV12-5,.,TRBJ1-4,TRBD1,CASGFGQGPNEKLFF,TGTGCTAGTGGTTTCGGACAGGGTCCTAATGAAAAACTGTTTTTT
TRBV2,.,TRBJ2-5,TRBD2,CASSDSGGTQETQYF,TGTGCCAGCAGTGATAGCGGGGGAACACAAGAGACCCAGTACTTC
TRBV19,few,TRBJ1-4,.,CASARTVSISNEKLFF,TGTGCCAGCGCGAGGACAGTTTCAATCTCCAATGAAAAACTGTTTTTT
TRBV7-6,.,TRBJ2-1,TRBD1,CASSFRITGQGAEKSSYNEQFF,TGTGCCAGCAGCTTCCGAATTACGGGACAGGGGGCTGAGAAAAGCTCCTACAATGAGCAGTTCTTC
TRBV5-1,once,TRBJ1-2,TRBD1,CASSWDRRLGGYTF,TGCGCCAGCAGCTGGGACAGGAGGTTAGGTGGCTACACCTTC
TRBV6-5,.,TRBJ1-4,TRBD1,CASSSDRGDEKLFF,TGTGCCAGCAGTTCGGACAGGGGGGATGAAAAACTGTTTTTT
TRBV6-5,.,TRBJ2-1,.,CASTEALWDFGGQFF,TGTGCCAGCACCGAGGCCCTGTGGGACTTCGGGGGGCAGTTCTTC
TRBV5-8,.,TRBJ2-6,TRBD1,CASSTNRGGHSGANVLTF,TGTGCCAGCAGCACCAACAGGGGCGGGCACTCTGGGGCCAACGTCCTGACTTTC
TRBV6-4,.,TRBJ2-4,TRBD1,CASSDLIQGLAKNIQYF,TGTGCCAGCAGTGACTTGATACAGGGGTTAGCCAAAAACATTCAGTACTTC
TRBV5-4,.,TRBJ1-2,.,CASSSKQGDGYTF,TGTGCCAGCAGCTCCAAGCAGGGTGATGGCTACACCTTC
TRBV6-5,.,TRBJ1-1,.,CASGAPLNTEAFF,TGTGCCAGCGGGGCCCCATTGAACACTGAAGCTTTCTTT
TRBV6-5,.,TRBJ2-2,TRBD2,CASRFGGVSGELFF,TGTGCCAGCAGGTTCGGGGGGGTCAGCGGGGAGCTGTTTTTT
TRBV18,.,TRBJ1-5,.,CASSPGGGQPQHF,TGTGCCAGCTCACCAGGGGGCGGTCAGCCCCAGCATTTT
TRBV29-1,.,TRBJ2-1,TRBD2,CSVEGWAERGSYNEQFF,TGCAGCGTTGAGGGGTGGGCGGAGCGGGGATCCTACAATGAGCAGTTCTTC
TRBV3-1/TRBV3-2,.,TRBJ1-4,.,CASSQVASTNEKLFF,TGTGCCAGCAGCCAAGTAGCATCAACTAATGAAAAACTGTTTTTT
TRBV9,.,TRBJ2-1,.,CASSVVVASDEQFF,TGTGCCAGCAGCGTAGTAGTGGCTAGCGATGAGCAGTTCTTC
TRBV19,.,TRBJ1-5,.,CASSQGMGNQPQHF,TGTGCCAGTAGCCAGGGGATGGGCAATCAGCCCCAGCATTTT
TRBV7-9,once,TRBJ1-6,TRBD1,CASSLRGQGVNSPLHF,TGTGCCAGCAGCTTGAGGGGACAGGGGGTTAATTCACCCCTCCACTTT
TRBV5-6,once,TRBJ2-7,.,CASSLQRSGEQYF,TGTGCCAGCAGCTTGCAGCGTTCCGGGGAGCAGTACTTC